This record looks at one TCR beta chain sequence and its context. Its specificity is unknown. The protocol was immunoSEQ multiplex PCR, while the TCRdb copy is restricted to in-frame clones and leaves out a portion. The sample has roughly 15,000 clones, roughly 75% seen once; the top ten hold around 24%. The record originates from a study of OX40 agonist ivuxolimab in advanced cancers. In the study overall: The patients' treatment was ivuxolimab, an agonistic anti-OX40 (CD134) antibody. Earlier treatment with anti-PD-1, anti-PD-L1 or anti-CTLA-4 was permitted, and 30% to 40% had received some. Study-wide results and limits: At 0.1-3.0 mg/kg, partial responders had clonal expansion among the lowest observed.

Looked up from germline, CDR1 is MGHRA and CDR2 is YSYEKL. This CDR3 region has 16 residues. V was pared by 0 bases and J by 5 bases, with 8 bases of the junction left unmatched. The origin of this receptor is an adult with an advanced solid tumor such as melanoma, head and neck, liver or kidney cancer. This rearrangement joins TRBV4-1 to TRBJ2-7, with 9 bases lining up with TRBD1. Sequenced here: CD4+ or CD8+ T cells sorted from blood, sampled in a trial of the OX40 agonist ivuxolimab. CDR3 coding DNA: TGCGCCAGCAGCCAAGAGAGGGGGACAGGGAAAAACGAGCAGTACTTC. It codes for CASSQERGTGKNEQYF.